The 20 T cell receptor beta chains listed next were all sequenced from one sample in a study of blood T cell repertoires in COVID-19. The assay was immunoSEQ multiplex PCR, and TCRdb's table has in-frame clones only and misses some. The sample holds around 300,000 clones, roughly 91% seen once. Sequencing was performed on PBMCs or T cells enriched from blood (not recorded which). The receptor set was obtained from a woman in her twenties or thirties who had recovered from COVID-19.

The V and J genes are TRBV27 and TRBJ2-7, with 7 bases that match TRBD1. Germline loops: CDR1 MNHEY, CDR2 SMNVEV (reference sequence). Losses at the gene ends were 3 bases for V and 6 bases for J; bases not matched to a gene: 17. This CDR3 is built from 17 residues. In DNA, the CDR3 is TGTGCCAGCAGTTTGTCAGAGGACAGGTGGGTGAACGGCGAGCAGTACTTC. Protein: CASSLSEDRWVNGEQYF.

The chain has TRBV5-1 and TRBJ2-1; TRBD2 might be the D (5 bases). Germline CDR1 and CDR2: SGHRS and YFSETQ. CDR3 length: 14 residues. V lost 4 bases, J lost 8 bases, and 16 bases lay in between. This chain's CDR3 is CASSGDGLPHEQFF. CDR3 DNA: TGCGCCAGCAGCGGTGACGGACTGCCCCATGAGCAGTTCTTC.

The chain recombines TRBV18 with TRBJ2-5; 8 nucleotides align to TRBD1. After removal of 5 bases from V and 5 bases from J, the junction contained 7 bases not matched to a gene. CDR1 KGHSH and CDR2 LQKENI come from the germline V gene. The length of the CDR3 is 14 residues. The CDR3 nucleotides are TGTGCCAGCTCAAGCGGACAGGGTCGGGAGACCCAGTACTTC. Translating it yields CASSSGQGRETQYF. The full variable domain, with the rest looked up from reference TRBV18 and TRBJ2-5, is NAGVMQNPRHLVRRRGQEARLRCSPMKGHSHVYWYRQLPEEGLKFMVYLQKENIIDESGMPKERFSAEFPKEGPSILRIQQVVRGDSAAYFCASSSGQGRETQYFGPGTRLLVL.

V gene TRBV6-5 combines with J gene TRBJ2-7; TRBD2 aligns across 7 bases. The CDR3 consists of 14 residues. Germline V CDR1 and CDR2: MNHEY, SVGAGI. With 5 bases clipped from V and 2 bases from J, the junction kept 6 bases outside the gene matches. This chain's CDR3 is CASSPPGLPYEQYF. The CDR3 DNA is TGTGCCAGCAGTCCTCCGGGACTACCCTACGAGCAGTACTTC.

CDR3 in DNA: TGCAGTGCTAGTCTGCGGCAATCCTACGAGCAGTACTTC. It encodes CSASLRQSYEQYF. The chain combines TRBV20-1 with TRBJ2-7; D remains ambiguous. CDR1 and CDR2 from the germline V gene are DFQATT and SNEGSKA (reference sequence). This CDR3 spans 13 amino acids. The V and J ends lost 3 bases and 1 base respectively, with 10 bases between them.

The V and J genes are TRBV6-2 or TRBV6-3 and TRBJ1-6; D gene ambiguous. Trimming removed 0 bases from V and 8 bases from J, with 11 bases in between. The CDR3 contains 15 residues. Germline-derived CDR1 and CDR2 are MNHEY and SVGEGT. The CDR3 DNA is TGTGCCAGCAGTTACTCGACCAGAAGCGATTCACCCCTCCACTTT. Amino acid sequence: CASSYSTRSDSPLHF.

V gene TRBV5-1 combines with J gene TRBJ2-1; TRBD2 matches 7 bases. The J segment lost 0 bases and the V segment lost 3 bases, leaving 12 bases of the junction unmatched. The CDR3 contains 18 residues. CDR1 is SGHRS, CDR2 YFSETQ, per germline. This chain's CDR3 is CASSSPIPAGSSYNEQFF. The CDR3 DNA follows: TGCGCCAGCAGCTCTCCTATTCCAGCGGGAAGCTCCTACAATGAGCAGTTCTTC.

This chain connects TRBV19 to TRBJ2-3, with a weak D call TRBD1 (5 bases). Germline V gives CDR1 LNHDA, CDR2 SQIVND (reference sequence). Trimming pared 6 bases from V and 0 bases from J, leaving 19 bases between. CDR3 size: 17 residues. CDR3 in amino acids: CASRKQGNLISTDTQYF. CDR3 bases: TGTGCCAGTAGAAAGCAGGGAAACTTAATTAGCACAGATACGCAGTATTTT.

The chain uses TRBV12-3 or TRBV12-4 and TRBJ1-2; 8 nucleotides align to TRBD1. The CDR3 consists of 13 residues. V lost 1 base and J lost 5; bases outside the gene matches: 0. CDR3: CASSLGTGYGYTF. DNA of the CDR3: TGTGCCAGCAGTTTAGGGACAGGGTATGGCTACACCTTC.

The genes are TRBV2 and TRBJ2-7, with TRBD1 identical over 7 bases. J was trimmed by 12 bases and V by 7 bases; bases with no gene match: 24. The CDR3 consists of 16 residues. Germline CDR1 and CDR2: SNHLY and FYNNEI. CDR3 in DNA: TGTGCCAGCACCGCACCCCCTTTTGGGACAGCAACTAGTCGGTACTTC. Translated, it gives CASTAPPFGTATSRYF. Full variable domain (outside the CDR3, taken from reference TRBV2 and TRBJ2-7): EPEVTQTPSHQVTQMGQEVILRCVPISNHLYFYWYRQILGQKVEFLVSFYNNEISEKSEIFDDQFSVERPDGSNFTLKIRSTKLEDSAMYFCASTAPPFGTATSRYFGPGTRLTVT.

V usage is TRBV7-2 and J usage is TRBJ1-5, with 7 bases aligning to TRBD1. Trimming at V came to 6 bases and at J to 6 bases, leaving 8 bases not matched to a gene. This CDR3 has 14 residues. Looked up from germline, CDR1 is SGHTA and CDR2 is FQGNSA. CDR3 loop: CASSPRQGSQPQHF. The CDR3 DNA reads as TGTGCCAGCAGTCCCCGACAGGGTAGTCAGCCCCAGCATTTT.

Only one count was recorded for this clone. The gene calls are TRBV3-1 (or the pseudogene TRBV3-2) and TRBJ2-1; a weak D match, TRBD1 (5 bases). Germline V gene sequence: CDR1 LGHDT, CDR2 YNNKEL (reference sequence). The CDR3 runs to 15 residues. The ends were cut back, 3 bases at V and 5 bases at J, with 14 bases in the middle. CDR3 sequence: CASSQVITGNNEQFF. CDR3 bases: TGTGCCAGCAGCCAGGTTATAACAGGTAACAATGAGCAGTTCTTC.

V and J are TRBV5-8 and TRBJ1-1; D possibly corresponds to TRBD1 (5 bases). The ends were cut back, 2 bases at V and 11 bases at J, with 13 bases in the middle. Germline CDR1 SGHTS, CDR2 YDEGEE. This CDR3 region has 12 residues. CDR3 sequence reads: CASSLVDTAAFF. The CDR3 DNA sequence: TGTGCCAGCAGCTTAGTGGACACAGCGGCTTTCTTT.

This clone was recorded only once. This sequence joins TRBV3-1 (or the pseudogene TRBV3-2) and TRBJ2-1; the match to TRBD2 covers 9 bases. This CDR3 region has 21 residues. V trimming: 4 bases; J trimming: 2 bases; junction bases outside the gene matches: 21. Germline CDR1 is LGHDT and CDR2 is YNNKEL (reference sequence). The CDR3 DNA reads TGTGCCAGCAGCCCAACCAGGGCCTCCCTCAAGACTAGCGGACCCTACAATGAGCAGTTCTTC. Translating it yields CASSPTRASLKTSGPYNEQFF.

This chain uses TRBV30 with TRBJ1-6; 9 nucleotides match TRBD1. The CDR3 has 17 residues. V lost 3 bases to trimming and J lost 4 bases; unmatched junction nucleotides: 10. CDR1 and CDR2 from the germline V gene are GTSNPN and SVGIG (reference sequence). The CDR3 region has the DNA TGTGCCTGGAGGATAGCCGGGACAGGGTTTTATAATTCACCCCTCCACTTT. It yields the protein CAWRIAGTGFYNSPLHF.

The chain recombines TRBV2 with TRBJ2-7; TRBD1 matches 7 bases. Germline CDR1 SNHLY, CDR2 FYNNEI. The CDR3 is made up of 12 amino acids. The trim removed 4 bases at V and 3 bases at J, leaving 0 bases unmatched. CDR3 residues: CASSGTGYEQYF. CDR3 coding DNA: TGTGCCAGCAGTGGGACAGGCTACGAGCAGTACTTC.

The rearrangement uses TRBV7-2 and TRBJ2-2; 8 bases align to TRBD2. CDR1 and CDR2 (germline): SGHTA, FQGNSA. CDR3 size: 15 residues. V shed 2 bases and J 6 bases; nucleotides not matched to a gene: 5. This CDR3 reads CASSLSGTRAGELFF. CDR3 DNA: TGTGCCAGCAGCTTATCCGGGACTAGAGCCGGGGAGCTGTTTTTT.

The chain uses TRBV27 and TRBJ1-5; D call uncertain. The V and J ends lost 3 bases and 7 bases respectively, with 13 bases between them. This CDR3 spans 14 amino acids. CDR1 is MNHEY, CDR2 SMNVEV, per germline (reference sequence). DNA for the CDR3: TGTGCCAGCAGTTTGGGGAGGTTGGGGCAGCCCCAGCATTTT. Encoded protein: CASSLGRLGQPQHF.

The CDR3 sequence is CASSLAGGAATNYGYTF. CDR3 nucleotides: TGTGCCAGCAGCTTAGCAGGTGGAGCAGCCACTAACTATGGCTACACCTTC. J is TRBJ1-2 and V is TRBV7-6; no firm D call. This CDR3 spans 17 amino acids. Germline CDR1 is SGHVS and CDR2 is FNYEAQ. Trimming cost V 0 bases and J 0 bases, with 14 bases left between them.

J is TRBJ1-2 and V is TRBV7-9; D call uncertain. This CDR3 is built from 15 residues. V dropped 4 bases and J dropped 4 bases, with 16 bases sitting between them. Germline CDR1 and CDR2: SEHNR and FQNEAQ (reference sequence). The CDR3 region has the DNA TGTGCCAGCAGCTCACGACGGACTTCCTCCTATGGCTACACCTTC. As protein: CASSSRRTSSYGYTF.